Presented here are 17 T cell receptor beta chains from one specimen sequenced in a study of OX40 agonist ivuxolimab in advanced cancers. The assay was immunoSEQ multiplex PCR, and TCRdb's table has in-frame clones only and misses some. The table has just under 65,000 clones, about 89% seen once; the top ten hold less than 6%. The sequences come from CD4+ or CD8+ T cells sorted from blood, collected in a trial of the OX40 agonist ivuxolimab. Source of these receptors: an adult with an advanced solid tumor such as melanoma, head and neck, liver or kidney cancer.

The CDR3 DNA sequence: TGTGCCAGCAGTTGGGGACTAGCGGGAGCGGACGAGCAGTACTTC. This translates into CASSWGLAGADEQYF. The J gene is TRBJ2-7, the V gene TRBV7-3; TRBD2 matches 14 bases. V shed 6 bases and J 5 bases; nucleotides not matched to a gene: 6. The CDR3 has 15 residues. Germline values: CDR1 SGHTA, CDR2 FQGTGA.

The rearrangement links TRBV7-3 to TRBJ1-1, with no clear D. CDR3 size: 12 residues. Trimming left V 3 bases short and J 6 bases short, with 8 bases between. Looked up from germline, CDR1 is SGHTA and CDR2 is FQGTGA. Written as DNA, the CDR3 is TGTGCCAGCAGCTTGGGCGGGGCTGAAGCTTTCTTT. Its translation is CASSLGGAEAFF.

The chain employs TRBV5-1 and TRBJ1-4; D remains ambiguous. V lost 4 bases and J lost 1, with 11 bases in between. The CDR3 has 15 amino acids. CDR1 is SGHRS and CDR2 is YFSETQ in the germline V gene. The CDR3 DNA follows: TGCGCCAGCAGCACAATGGACGGAACTAATGAAAAACTGTTTTTT. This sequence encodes CASSTMDGTNEKLFF. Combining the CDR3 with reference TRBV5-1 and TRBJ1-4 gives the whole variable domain KAGVTQTPRYLIKTRGQQVTLSCSPISGHRSVSWYQQTPGQGLQFLFEYFSETQRNKGNFPGRFSGRQFSNSRSEMNVSTLELGDSALYLCASSTMDGTNEKLFFGSGTQLSVL.

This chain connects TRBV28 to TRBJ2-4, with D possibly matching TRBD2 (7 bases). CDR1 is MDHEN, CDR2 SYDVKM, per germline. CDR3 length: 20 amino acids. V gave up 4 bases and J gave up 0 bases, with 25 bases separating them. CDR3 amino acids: CASSSPRGGSGLLAKNIQYF. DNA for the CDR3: TGTGCCAGCAGTTCCCCAAGGGGGGGTAGCGGGCTCCTAGCCAAAAACATTCAGTACTTC.

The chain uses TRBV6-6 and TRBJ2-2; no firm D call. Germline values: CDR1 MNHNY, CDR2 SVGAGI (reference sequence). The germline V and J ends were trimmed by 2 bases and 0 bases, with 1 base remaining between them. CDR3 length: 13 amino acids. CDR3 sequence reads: CASSYPNTGELFF. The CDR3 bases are TGTGCCAGCAGTTACCCGAACACCGGGGAGCTGTTTTTT.

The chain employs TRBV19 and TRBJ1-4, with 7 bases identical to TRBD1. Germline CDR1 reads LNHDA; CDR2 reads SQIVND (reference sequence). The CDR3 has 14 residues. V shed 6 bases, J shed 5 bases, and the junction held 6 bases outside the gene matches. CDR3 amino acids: CASRSGTVNEKLFF. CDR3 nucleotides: TGTGCCAGTAGATCCGGGACAGTGAATGAAAAACTGTTTTTT. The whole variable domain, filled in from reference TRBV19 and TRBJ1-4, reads DGGITQSPKYLFRKEGQNVTLSCEQNLNHDAMYWYRQDPGQGLRLIYYSQIVNDFQKGDIAEGYSVSREKKESFPLTVTSAQKNPTAFYLCASRSGTVNEKLFFGSGTQLSVL.

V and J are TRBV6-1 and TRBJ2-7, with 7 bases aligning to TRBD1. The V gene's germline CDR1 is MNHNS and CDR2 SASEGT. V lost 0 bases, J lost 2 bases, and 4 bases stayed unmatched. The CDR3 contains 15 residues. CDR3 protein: CASSEAGDSTYEQYF. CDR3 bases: TGTGCCAGCAGTGAAGCGGGGGACAGCACCTACGAGCAGTACTTC.

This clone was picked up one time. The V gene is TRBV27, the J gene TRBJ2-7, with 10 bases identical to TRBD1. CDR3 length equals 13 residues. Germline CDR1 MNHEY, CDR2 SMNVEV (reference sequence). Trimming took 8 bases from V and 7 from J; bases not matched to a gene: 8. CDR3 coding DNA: TGTGCCAGCCGGAGTGGACAGGGGGGGGAGCAGTACTTC. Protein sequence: CASRSGQGGEQYF.

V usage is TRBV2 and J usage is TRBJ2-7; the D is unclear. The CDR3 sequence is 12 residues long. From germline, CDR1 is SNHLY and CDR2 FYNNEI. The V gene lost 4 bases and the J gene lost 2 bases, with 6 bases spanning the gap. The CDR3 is CASSASTYEQYF. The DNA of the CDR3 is TGTGCCAGCAGTGCATCAACCTACGAGCAGTACTTC.

CDR3 protein: CASSEHPSGNPSGANVLTF. The CDR3, as DNA: TGTGCCAGCAGTGAACACCCTAGCGGGAACCCCTCTGGGGCCAACGTCCTGACTTTC. V and J are TRBV6-1 and TRBJ2-6; 9 positions match TRBD2. J lost 0 bases, V lost 2 bases, and 8 bases had no gene match. The CDR3 runs to 19 residues. In germline, CDR1 is MNHNS, CDR2 SASEGT.

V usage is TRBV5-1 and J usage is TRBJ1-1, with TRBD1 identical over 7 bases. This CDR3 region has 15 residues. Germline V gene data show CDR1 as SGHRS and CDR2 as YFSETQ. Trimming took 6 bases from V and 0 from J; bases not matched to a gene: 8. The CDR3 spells CASTRDSNLNTEAFF. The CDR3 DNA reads TGCGCCAGCACCCGGGACAGCAATCTGAACACTGAAGCTTTCTTT.

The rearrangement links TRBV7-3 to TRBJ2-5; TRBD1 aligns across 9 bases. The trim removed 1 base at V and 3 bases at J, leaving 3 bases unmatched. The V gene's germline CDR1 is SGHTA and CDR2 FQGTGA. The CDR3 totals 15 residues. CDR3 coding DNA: TGTGCCAGCAGCTTAAGGGGGACAGGGAAAGAGACCCAGTACTTC. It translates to CASSLRGTGKETQYF.

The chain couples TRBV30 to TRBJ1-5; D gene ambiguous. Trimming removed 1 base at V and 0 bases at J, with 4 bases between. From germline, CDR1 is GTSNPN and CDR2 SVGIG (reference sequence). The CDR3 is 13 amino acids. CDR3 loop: CAWSGISNQPQHF. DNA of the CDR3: TGTGCCTGGAGTGGGATTAGCAATCAGCCCCAGCATTTT.

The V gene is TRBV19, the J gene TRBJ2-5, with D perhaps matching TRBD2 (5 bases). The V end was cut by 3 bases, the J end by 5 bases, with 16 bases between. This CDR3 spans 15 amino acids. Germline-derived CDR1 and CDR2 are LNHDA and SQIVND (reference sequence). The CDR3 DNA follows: TGTGCCAGTAGTATTGAGGGTCAGAGGTTTGAGACCCAGTACTTC. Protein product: CASSIEGQRFETQYF.

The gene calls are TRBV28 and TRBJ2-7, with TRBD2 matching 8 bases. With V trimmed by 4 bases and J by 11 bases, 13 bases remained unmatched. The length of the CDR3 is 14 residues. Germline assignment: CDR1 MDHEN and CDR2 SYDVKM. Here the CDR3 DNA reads TGTGCCAGCAGTTCCCATTCGGGACTAGTGACGGAGTACTTC. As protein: CASSSHSGLVTEYF. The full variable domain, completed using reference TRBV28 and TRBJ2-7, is DVKVTQSSRYLVKRTGEKVFLECVQDMDHENMFWYRQDPGLGLRLIYFSYDVKMKEKGDIPEGYSVSREKKERFSLILESASTNQTSMYLCASSSHSGLVTEYFGPGTRLTVT.

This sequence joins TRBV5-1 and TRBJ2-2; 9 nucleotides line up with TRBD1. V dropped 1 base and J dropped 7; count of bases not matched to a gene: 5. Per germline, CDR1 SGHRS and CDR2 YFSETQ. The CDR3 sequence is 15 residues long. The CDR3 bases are TGCGCCAGCAGCTTGTTACAGGGGGCGAGCGGGGAGCTGTTTTTT. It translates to CASSLLQGASGELFF.

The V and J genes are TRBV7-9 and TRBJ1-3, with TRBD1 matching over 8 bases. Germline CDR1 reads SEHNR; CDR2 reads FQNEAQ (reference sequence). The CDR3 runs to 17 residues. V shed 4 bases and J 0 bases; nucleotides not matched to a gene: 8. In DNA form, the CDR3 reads TGTGCCAGCAGCTCCGAGGGACAGGCATTCTCTGGAAACACCATATATTTT. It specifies CASSSEGQAFSGNTIYF.